The entry below describes one T cell receptor beta chain. These data originate in a study of blood T cell repertoires in COVID-19. Study as a whole: The origin of the acute and convalescent COVID-19 samples was the United States, Italy and Spain. T cells, B-cell-depleted T cells, or PBMCs provided the cDNA or gDNA that served as material.

The germline V and J ends were trimmed by 2 bases and 6 bases, with 14 bases remaining between them. CDR3 length equals 16 residues. CDR1 is MNHNS and CDR2 is SASEGT in the germline V gene. In the study's own analysis: Using reference gene primer amplification, nucleated cell counts were estimated. Measured with immunoSEQ multiplex PCR; TCRdb has only the in-frame clones, and not every one. For V, J and clone size, that table is used; D and trimming come from the DNA. The data show 80,000 or so clones, about 80% seen once. Specimen: peripheral blood. The rearrangement joins TRBV6-1 to TRBJ1-6; D unclear. The source is a woman in her seventies with acute or convalescent COVID-19. The CDR3 sequence: CASSEFLGRSNSPLHF. The CDR3, as DNA: TGTGCCAGCAGTGAATTTCTGGGCCGTAGTAATTCACCCCTCCACTTT.